This T cell receptor (beta chain) comes out of a study of T cells in tumors after PD-1 blockade. Study-wide context: Patients received pembrolizumab 200 mg every 3 weeks or cemiplimab 350 mg every 2 weeks. A subset received ongoing vismodegib 150 mg daily alongside anti-PD-1 therapy. Peripheral blood samples averaged around 38,000 unique clonotypes and about 110,000 templates. Findings and limits, study-wide: Peripheral recruitment is suggested, as some novel exhausted tumor clones were in pre-treatment blood.

Here immunoSEQ multiplex PCR was the method, and the copy in TCRdb shows in-frame clones only, minus some. The table lists 30,000 to 35,000 clones, 73% of them singletons, with approximately 40% in the top ten. As concerns this clone: The antigen remains unidentified.

The clonotype was recovered from a human donor with basal cell carcinoma. Sequencing was performed on PBMCs, taken after anti-PD-1 treatment.

CDR3 DNA: TGTGCCAGCAGTCATGCCAGGGAGCAGTACTTC. Its translation: CASSHAREQYF. The genes are TRBV3-1 (or the pseudogene TRBV3-2) and TRBJ2-7; D not certain. Germline-derived CDR1 and CDR2 are LGHDT and YNNKEL (reference sequence). This CDR3 has 11 amino acids. Trimming removed 6 bases from V and 7 bases from J, with 10 bases in between.